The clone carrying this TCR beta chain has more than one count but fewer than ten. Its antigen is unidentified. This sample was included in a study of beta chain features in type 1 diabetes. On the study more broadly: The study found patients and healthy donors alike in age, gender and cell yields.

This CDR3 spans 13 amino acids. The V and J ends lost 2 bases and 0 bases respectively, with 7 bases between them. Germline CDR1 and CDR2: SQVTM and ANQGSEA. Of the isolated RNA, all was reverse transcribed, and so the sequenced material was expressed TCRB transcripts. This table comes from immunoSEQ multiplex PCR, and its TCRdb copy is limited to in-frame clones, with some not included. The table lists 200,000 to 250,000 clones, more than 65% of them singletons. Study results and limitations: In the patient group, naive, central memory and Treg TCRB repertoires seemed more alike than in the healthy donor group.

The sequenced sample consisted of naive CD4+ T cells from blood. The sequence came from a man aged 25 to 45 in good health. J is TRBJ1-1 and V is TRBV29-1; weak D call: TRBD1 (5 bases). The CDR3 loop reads CSVELRVNTEAFF. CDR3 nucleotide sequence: TGCAGCGTTGAACTCAGGGTGAACACTGAAGCTTTCTTT.